This T cell receptor (beta chain) was sequenced during a study of human T cells and chemical hapten exposure. Study context: Patch tests containing 0.01% DPC, applied to the upper back, were read at 6 days. Study results and limitations: Controls formed significantly fewer large CDR3 similarity clusters than expanded TCRs did. Alopecia in the donors means their immune response may deviate from healthy people's.

Trimming removed 11 bases from V and 3 bases from J, with 11 bases in between. This CDR3 contains 12 residues. Per the germline V gene, CDR1 is MNHEY and CDR2 is SVGAGI. TCRdb independently ran MiXCR on the RACE reads; one entry per CDR3 protein. The sample gives around 57,000 distinct CDR3 sequences, 10% to 12% of which show up once; roughly 4% is in the top ten. This clonotype was seen at least ten times. The antigen is unknown. Indicated time point: pre-sensitization, week 0. The treatment was: therapeutic diphenylcyclopropenone sensitization with weekly scalp DPC. In every case, blood was obtained before the patch test was applied.

The clonotype was recovered from a woman aged 40 to 49 with alopecia areata. Some clones in this sample may be carry-over from other donors' samples. Sample: whole blood, taken in connection with sensitization to the hapten diphenylcyclopropenone (DPC). The chain uses TRBV6-5 and TRBJ2-1; a possible D gene is TRBD1 (5 bases). This chain's CDR3 is CAAQGVYNEQFF. DNA for the CDR3: TGTGCCGCCCAAGGGGTCTACAATGAGCAGTTCTTC.